This entry concerns a single T cell receptor beta chain. The target antigen is unknown. The data were taken from a study of cytomegalovirus exposure and HLA in healthy donors. About the study: The study's early data release held tens of millions of unique TCRs from HLA-typed donors. Points from the study as a whole: TCR beta V- and J-gene trimming was later associated with a missense DCLRE1C variant.

A multiplex PCR was run with 60 Vbeta primers and 13 Jbeta primers. Method: immunoSEQ multiplex PCR; TCRdb's copy keeps in-frame clones and lacks some. Of 150,000 to 200,000 clones detected, 70% to 80% appear once; the ten largest clones hold 4.4%. This CDR3 has 12 residues. Trimming took off 0 bases at V and 10 bases at J, with 7 bases between the two ends. CDR1 LNHDA and CDR2 SQIVND come from the germline V gene (reference sequence). The clonotype originates from a woman aged 25-40 years in good health and CMV-seropositive. This chain connects TRBV19 to TRBJ2-1; tentatively, D is TRBD1 (5 bases). Sequenced sample: PBMCs. The CDR3 DNA reads as TGTGCCAGTAGTATAGATTGGGGCGAGCAGTTCTTC. It codes for CASSIDWGEQFF.